The clone carrying this TCR beta chain was observed a single time. The germline gene is not matched at one end of the junction; a read error may be the cause. A primer in the constant region served to generate TCR beta cDNA from 500 ng of total RNA. A slightly modified ARM-PCR protocol with three nested multiplex PCR rounds produced these TCR beta libraries. TCRdb recomputed calls from the multiplex PCR reads with MiXCR, one row per CDR3 protein. Of roughly 100,000 distinct CDR3 sequences detected, approximately 80% appear once; the ten largest clones hold 15% to 20%. This entry belongs to a study of tumor-infiltrating lymphocytes in primary liver carcinoma. Unsorted bulk tissue, roughly 20-32 mg of it, served as the source for co-extraction of RNA and DNA. The clonotype was recovered from a man in his forties with primary liver carcinoma and hepatitis B virus infection. What was sequenced was liver tumor tissue from sampling region 3. The subset denotes: tumor region T3, left-lateral pole.

This CDR3 reads CASSNTGISVLRF. The CDR3 DNA follows: TGTGCCAGCAGTAATACAGGAATTTCAGTCCTCCGCTTT. The rearrangement joins TRBV6-6 to TRBJ1-6, with TRBD1 as a possible D gene (5 bases). Germline V gives CDR1 MNHNY, CDR2 SVGAGI (reference sequence). The CDR3 sequence is 13 residues long.